The 18 T cell receptor beta chains given below trace back to one sample, sequenced in a study of CD8+ T cells in alopecia areata. Treatment defined: oral pan-JAK inhibitor, 5-10 mg twice daily. RNA was extracted and reverse transcribed into cDNA as the sequencing template. TCRdb keeps only in-frame clones here, not all; method: immunoSEQ multiplex PCR. The data show about 140,000 clones, 86% seen once. The starting material was CD8+ T cells sorted from blood, obtained at week 4, from a patient treated with tofacitinib. The receptors were gathered from a human donor with alopecia areata.

This rearrangement joins TRBV6-5 to TRBJ2-1; TRBD1 matches 8 bases. This CDR3 has 14 residues. Germline lookup yields CDR1 MNHEY and CDR2 SVGAGI. The J segment lost 6 bases and the V segment lost 2 bases, leaving 3 bases of the junction unmatched. The CDR3 loop is CASSYPGTGNEQFF. The CDR3 DNA sequence: TGTGCCAGCAGTTACCCGGGGACAGGCAATGAGCAGTTCTTC.

The CDR3 DNA follows: TGCGCCAGCAGCCGAAGACCCCCCGGGGATCCCTACGAGCAGTACTTC. Protein sequence: CASSRRPPGDPYEQYF. The rearrangement joins TRBV4-1 to TRBJ2-7; possible D gene TRBD2, 5 bases. Germline assignment: CDR1 MGHRA and CDR2 YSYEKL. The CDR3 loop spans 16 amino acids. Trimming shortened V by 4 bases and J by 2 bases, and 18 bases separated the two germline ends.

J is TRBJ1-3 and V is TRBV9, with D perhaps matching TRBD1 (6 bases). Trimming cost V 4 bases and J 0 bases, with 8 bases left between them. Germline-derived CDR1 and CDR2 are SGDLS and YYNGEE. The CDR3 has 14 amino acids. CDR3 DNA sequence: TGTGCCAGCAGCCAACAGGGCTCTGGAAACACCATATATTTT. Residues: CASSQQGSGNTIYF.

The CDR3 bases are TGTGCCAGCAGCTTTTCGGGGGGCAACAATGAGCAGTTCTTC. Protein: CASSFSGGNNEQFF. The rearrangement uses TRBV7-6 and TRBJ2-1; D possibly corresponds to TRBD2 (7 bases). The germline CDR1 and CDR2 sequences are SGHVS and FNYEAQ. CDR3 length: 14 amino acids. The V end was cut by 3 bases, the J end by 5 bases, with 11 bases between.

This rearrangement joins TRBV19 to TRBJ2-2, with no clear D. V was cut by 3 bases and J by 10 bases, with 9 bases left in between. The CDR3 is made up of 12 amino acids. CDR1 and CDR2 from the germline V gene are LNHDA and SQIVND (reference sequence). The CDR3 loop reads CASSIGAVELFF. In nucleotides, the CDR3 is TGTGCCAGTAGTATCGGAGCCGTGGAGCTGTTTTTT.

V gene TRBV29-1 combines with J gene TRBJ2-4, with 7 nucleotides matching TRBD1. CDR1 and CDR2 from the germline V gene are SQVTM and ANQGSEA. This CDR3 has 14 amino acids. The ends lost 7 bases at V and 0 bases at J; junction bases unmatched: 6. CDR3 nucleotides: TGCAGCGGATGGACAGGCCTAGCCAAAAACATTCAGTACTTC. This sequence encodes CSGWTGLAKNIQYF.

This clone came up once. The CDR3 DNA follows: TGTGCCAGCAGGTCGGGGGGGAGCCTCTACGAGCAGTACTTC. This translates into CASRSGGSLYEQYF. The chain is built from TRBV27 and TRBJ2-7, with 8 positions matching TRBD2. Unmatched junction bases numbered 7, after V lost 6 bases and J lost 3 bases. This CDR3 has 14 residues. Germline values: CDR1 MNHEY, CDR2 SMNVEV (reference sequence).

The V and J genes are TRBV30 and TRBJ2-1; no clear D. The CDR3 runs 15 residues. Germline V gene sequence: CDR1 GTSNPN, CDR2 SVGIG (reference sequence). V shed 0 bases and J shed 5 bases, with 14 bases lying between them. The CDR3 nucleotides read TGTGCCTGGAGTGTTGTGGCCCCCGCGGACAATGAGCAGTTCTTC. Translated, it gives CAWSVVAPADNEQFF.

This chain links TRBV29-1 with TRBJ2-7; a weak D match, TRBD2 (6 bases). Germline-derived CDR1 and CDR2 are SQVTM and ANQGSEA. V was pared by 6 bases and J by 0 bases, with 15 bases between. CDR3 length: 14 amino acids. CDR3 amino acids: CSVRPGLSSYEQYF. The CDR3 coding sequence is TGCAGCGTGAGACCGGGACTCAGCTCCTACGAGCAGTACTTC.

The rearrangement uses TRBV15 and TRBJ2-3, with 8 bases aligning to TRBD2. The CDR3 spans 14 residues. V was pared by 3 bases and J by 2 bases, with 1 base of the junction left unmatched. Germline CDR1 and CDR2: LNHNV and YYDKDF (reference sequence). CDR3 protein: CATSRGLVTDTQYF. The CDR3 DNA reads TGTGCCACCAGCAGGGGACTAGTCACAGATACGCAGTATTTT.

The chain joins TRBV21-1 to TRBJ2-5; the D call TRBD1 from the table was never checked on the DNA. TRBV21-1 is a listed pseudogene. This CDR3 has 14 amino acids. For the CDR3, the DNA is TGTGCCAGGGAAAGAACAGGGCGCGCCGGGACCCAGTACTTC. Protein product: CARERTGRAGTQYF.

The rearrangement uses TRBV29-1 and TRBJ2-1; D could derive from TRBD1 or TRBD2 (5 bases each). V was pared by 1 base and J by 0 bases, with 7 bases between. Germline V gene data show CDR1 as SQVTM and CDR2 as ANQGSEA. This CDR3 has 14 amino acids. In DNA form, the CDR3 reads TGCAGCGTTGAAGCAGGGAGCTCCTACAATGAGCAGTTCTTC. Amino acid sequence: CSVEAGSSYNEQFF.

The CDR3 sequence: CASSPIDRVTQYF. The CDR3 DNA follows: TGTGCCAGCAGTCCAATCGACAGGGTCACGCAGTATTTT. V is TRBV27 and J is TRBJ2-3; TRBD1 aligns across 7 bases. The length of the CDR3 is 13 residues. The germline V gene encodes CDR1 MNHEY and CDR2 SMNVEV (reference sequence). Germline trimming cut 5 bases from V and 9 bases from J; bases unmatched to any gene: 8.

This rearrangement joins TRBV29-1 to TRBJ2-3; D remains ambiguous. CDR1 SQVTM and CDR2 ANQGSEA come from the germline V gene. V shed 0 bases and J shed 0 bases, with 10 bases lying between them. The CDR3 is made up of 15 amino acids. CDR3 in DNA: TGCAGCGTTGAAGATCTCCGAGAGAGCACAGATACGCAGTATTTT. Translated, it gives CSVEDLRESTDTQYF.

The gene calls are TRBV6-6 and TRBJ2-2; D gene uncertain. This CDR3 is 15 amino acids long. The germline V gene has CDR1 MNHNY and CDR2 SVGAGI (reference sequence). The germline V and J ends were trimmed by 7 bases and 3 bases, with 15 bases remaining between them. DNA of the CDR3: TGTGCCAGCACCCTAGGAACATGGGACACCGGGGAGCTGTTTTTT. Its translation is CASTLGTWDTGELFF.

This chain connects TRBV4-1 to TRBJ2-2; no clear D gene. V was clipped by 1 base and J by 0 bases, with 9 bases between them. Germline V CDR1 and CDR2: MGHRA, YSYEKL. The CDR3 is 16 amino acids. CDR3 loop: CASSQGVTPNTGELFF. In DNA form, the CDR3 reads TGCGCCAGCAGCCAAGGAGTGACACCGAACACCGGGGAGCTGTTTTTT.

The chain links TRBV5-1 to TRBJ2-2; 11 bases agree with TRBD2. V lost 6 bases, J lost 6 bases, and 13 bases stayed unmatched. The length of the CDR3 is 17 residues. CDR1 SGHRS and CDR2 YFSETQ come from the germline V gene. The CDR3 reads CASNTYPGTSGSGELFF. For the CDR3, the DNA is TGCGCCAGCAACACTTACCCCGGGACTAGCGGTTCCGGGGAGCTGTTTTTT.

The chain has TRBV9 and TRBJ2-7, with D maybe TRBD1 (5 bases). The CDR3 is 15 amino acids. V shed 0 bases and J shed 2 bases, with 12 bases lying between them. The germline CDR1 and CDR2 sequences are SGDLS and YYNGEE. In DNA, the CDR3 is TGTGCCAGCAGCGTAGGACAGACCCCCACCTACGAGCAGTACTTC. Its protein is CASSVGQTPTYEQYF.